This T cell receptor beta chain was recorded in a study of cytomegalovirus exposure and HLA in healthy donors. The V gene's germline CDR1 is SGHRS and CDR2 YFSETQ. This CDR3 contains 15 residues. Notes on this clone: Its antigen is not known. A read error may produce the germline difference seen at one junction end.

Everyone who donated was a healthy bone marrow donor. Researchers ran the PCR with 60 Vbeta and 13 Jbeta primers. Measured with immunoSEQ multiplex PCR; TCRdb has only the in-frame clones, and not every one. Its listing shows about 32,000 clones. Study-wide findings and caveats: The investigators catalogued 160 or so TCR beta chains as cytomegalovirus-associated. When presence/absence was analysed, sequencing depth was taken to be roughly uniform across donors.

The sequenced material came from PBMCs. The receptor was isolated from a female donor in good health and CMV-seronegative. The chain links TRBV5-1 to TRBJ1-5, with D unresolved. The CDR3 loop reads CASRLDFQGNQPQHF. For the CDR3, the DNA is TGCGCCAGCAGGTTGGATTTTCAGGGCAATCAGCCCCAGCATTTT.